This entry lists 20 T cell receptor beta chains sequenced from one sample in a study of blood T cell repertoires in COVID-19. Libraries were prepared by immunoSEQ multiplex PCR; TCRdb keeps only in-frame clonotypes and omits some of them. The table lists a few hundred thousand clones, approximately 80% of them singletons, with approximately 5% in the top ten. Sequenced sample: PBMCs or T cells enriched from blood (not recorded which). These receptor sequences come from a man aged 40-49 years who had been exposed to COVID-19.

This rearrangement joins TRBV18 to TRBJ1-5; 8 nucleotides line up with TRBD1. Germline values: CDR1 KGHSH, CDR2 LQKENI. V lost 6 bases, J lost 3 bases, and 7 bases stayed unmatched. CDR3 size: 15 residues. The CDR3 protein is CASSPQGAANQPQHF. In DNA form, the CDR3 reads TGTGCCAGCTCGCCGCAGGGGGCCGCCAATCAGCCCCAGCATTTT.

This chain joins TRBV30 and TRBJ2-2; perhaps TRBD1 as D (5 bases). Germline assignment: CDR1 GTSNPN and CDR2 SVGIG (reference sequence). With 4 bases removed from V and 6 bases from J, the gap between germline ends came to 18 bases. CDR3 length equals 15 residues. The CDR3 sequence is CAWKARVRFSGELFF. CDR3 nucleotides: TGTGCCTGGAAGGCCAGGGTACGTTTTTCCGGGGAGCTGTTTTTT.

CDR3 sequence reads: CASSLRQGGSYEQYF. The CDR3 nucleotides read TGTGCCAGCAGCTTACGTCAGGGAGGCTCCTACGAGCAGTACTTC. The gene calls are TRBV7-6 and TRBJ2-7; D possibly corresponds to TRBD2 (6 bases). V was trimmed by 2 bases and J by 0 bases, leaving 11 bases between them. Germline CDR1 is SGHVS and CDR2 is FNYEAQ. This CDR3 contains 15 residues.

The rearrangement joins TRBV20-1 to TRBJ1-2; D ambiguous. The CDR3 length is 11 residues. Germline V gives CDR1 DFQATT, CDR2 SNEGSKA (reference sequence). The V gene lost 5 bases and the J gene lost 4 bases, with 8 bases spanning the gap. CDR3 in amino acids: CSARLVYGYTF. The CDR3 DNA reads as TGCAGTGCTCGACTAGTCTATGGCTACACCTTC.

The chain is built from TRBV3-1 (or the pseudogene TRBV3-2) and TRBJ1-1, with D maybe TRBD1 (6 bases). CDR3 size: 15 residues. From germline, CDR1 is LGHDT and CDR2 YNNKEL (reference sequence). Trimming stripped 4 bases from V and 4 bases from J, with 16 bases between. CDR3 protein: CASSRDDRPLTEAFF. CDR3 nucleotides: TGTGCCAGCAGCCGTGACGACAGGCCCCTCACTGAAGCTTTCTTT.

The chain uses TRBV3-1 (or the pseudogene TRBV3-2) and TRBJ1-5; 8 bases line up with TRBD1. The V gene end was trimmed by 0 bases and the J gene end by 10 bases; junction bases not matched to a gene: 5. The CDR3 consists of 14 residues. Germline V gene lookup returns CDR1 LGHDT and CDR2 YNNKEL (reference sequence). The CDR3 region is CASSQEYRGSPQHF. The DNA of the CDR3 is TGTGCCAGCAGCCAAGAATACAGGGGGAGCCCCCAGCATTTT.

V gene TRBV2 combines with J gene TRBJ2-7; possibly TRBD2 for D (6 bases). Germline CDR1 is SNHLY and CDR2 is FYNNEI. CDR3 length: 16 residues. V lost 1 base to trimming and J lost 5 bases, with 18 bases between them. The CDR3 sequence: CASSEDPGLHNNEQYF. CDR3 nucleotide sequence: TGTGCCAGCAGTGAAGACCCGGGACTCCACAACAACGAGCAGTACTTC.

In this sample, this clone turned up a few times. The chain uses TRBV10-1 and TRBJ2-7; perhaps TRBD1 as D (6 bases). This CDR3 region has 14 residues. CDR1 is WNHNN and CDR2 is SYGVQD in the germline V gene (reference sequence). V lost 6 bases and J lost 2, with 14 bases in between. Here the CDR3 DNA reads TGCGCCAGCAGCCCAGGGGAGCACCCCTACGAGCAGTACTTC. Encoded protein: CASSPGEHPYEQYF.

This clone was recorded only once. This chain connects TRBV6-5 to TRBJ1-2; no clear D. V shed 5 bases and J shed 8 bases, with 15 bases lying between them. The germline CDR1 and CDR2 sequences are MNHEY and SVGAGI. The CDR3 contains 13 residues. The chain's CDR3 is CASSRLPSGGYTF. The CDR3 DNA is TGTGCCAGCAGTAGGCTGCCATCGGGAGGCTACACCTTC.

The CDR3 DNA follows: TGTGCCAGCAGTAGACAGGGGGGAACCCTCCACTTT. Amino acids: CASSRQGGTLHF. The rearrangement links TRBV3-1 (or the pseudogene TRBV3-2) to TRBJ1-6, with 9 positions matching TRBD1. The germline CDR1 and CDR2 sequences are LGHDT and YNNKEL (reference sequence). V lost 6 bases, J lost 14 bases, and 5 bases stayed unmatched. CDR3 length: 12 residues.

On this clone: This sequence may be a read error, since a much larger clone differs from it by one base. The CDR3: CASSLTGGAEAFF. The CDR3 region has the DNA TGTGCCAGCAGCTTAACAGGGGGGGCTGAAGCTTTCTTT. The gene calls are TRBV7-3 and TRBJ1-1; possible D gene TRBD1, 6 bases. Germline V gene lookup returns CDR1 SGHTA and CDR2 FQGTGA. The CDR3 loop spans 13 amino acids. Trimming pared 0 bases from V and 6 bases from J, leaving 8 bases between.

The chain combines TRBV10-3 with TRBJ1-1, with 8 bases matching TRBD1. Germline V gives CDR1 ENHRY, CDR2 SYGVKD. The V segment lost 11 bases and the J segment 3 bases; nucleotides outside the gene matches: 8. The CDR3 loop spans 13 amino acids. CDR3 sequence reads: CAESTGEDTEAFF. In nucleotides, the CDR3 is TGTGCCGAGTCGACAGGGGAGGACACTGAAGCTTTCTTT.

This chain joins TRBV6-5 and TRBJ2-2, with TRBD1 identical over 8 bases. The CDR3 runs 15 residues. Germline V gene sequence: CDR1 MNHEY, CDR2 SVGAGI. The V segment lost 5 bases and the J segment 8 bases; nucleotides outside the gene matches: 10. CDR3 in DNA: TGTGCCAGCAGTCGTAGGACAGGGATGGAGGGGGAGCTGTTTTTT. This translates into CASSRRTGMEGELFF.

CDR3 residues: CASSYTGLADNEQFF. CDR3 nucleotides: TGTGCCAGCAGTTACACCGGACTAGCGGACAATGAGCAGTTCTTC. J is TRBJ2-1 and V is TRBV6-5; TRBD2 aligns across 10 bases. The CDR3 totals 15 residues. The germline gives CDR1 MNHEY, CDR2 SVGAGI. Trimming at V came to 2 bases and at J to 5 bases, leaving 3 bases not matched to a gene.

The chain carries TRBV19 and TRBJ1-2; 8 bases match TRBD1. There are 14 residues in the CDR3. The germline CDR1 and CDR2 sequences are LNHDA and SQIVND (reference sequence). V shed 5 bases and J 3 bases; nucleotides not matched to a gene: 5. The chain's CDR3 is CASSSQGGDYGYTF. The CDR3 DNA reads as TGTGCCAGTAGTTCACAGGGGGGGGACTATGGCTACACCTTC. The full variable domain, its missing parts supplied by reference TRBV19 and TRBJ1-2, is DGGITQSPKYLFRKEGQNVTLSCEQNLNHDAMYWYRQDPGQGLRLIYYSQIVNDFQKGDIAEGYSVSREKKESFPLTVTSAQKNPTAFYLCASSSQGGDYGYTFGSGTRLTVV.

The CDR3 DNA follows: TGTGCCAGCAGCACCCAACAGGGACAAGAGACCCAGTACTTC. Amino acids: CASSTQQGQETQYF. The chain joins TRBV7-9 to TRBJ2-5; tentative D call: TRBD1 (6 bases). Between the trimmed V and J ends, which lost 5 bases and 2 bases, there was a span of 12 bases. The CDR3 consists of 14 residues. Looked up from germline, CDR1 is SEHNR and CDR2 is FQNEAQ (reference sequence).

This sequence joins TRBV29-1 and TRBJ1-2; D may be TRBD1 (5 bases). This CDR3 spans 13 amino acids. CDR1 is SQVTM, CDR2 ANQGSEA, per germline. V lost 8 bases and J 2 bases, leaving 15 bases between the germline ends. The CDR3 nucleotides read TGCAGCCATAACTCAAGGGGAAACTATGGCTACACCTTC. Its translation: CSHNSRGNYGYTF.

The gene calls are TRBV10-2 and TRBJ1-5; 7 nucleotides line up with TRBD1. The CDR3 runs 14 residues. Germline CDR1 WSHSY, CDR2 SAAADI. Trimming removed 6 bases from V and 8 bases from J; junction bases left unmatched: 10. CDR3 in DNA: TGCGCCAGCAGGGAGACAGGGTACATAGAGCCCCAGCATTTT. The encoded protein is CASRETGYIEPQHF.

The chain employs TRBV29-1 and TRBJ1-1, with D perhaps matching TRBD1 (6 bases). CDR1 is SQVTM and CDR2 is ANQGSEA in the germline V gene. This CDR3 has 13 amino acids. The germline V and J ends were trimmed by 4 bases and 0 bases, with 9 bases remaining between them. Written as DNA, the CDR3 is TGCAGCGTTGGGGGGCGGATGAACACTGAAGCTTTCTTT. Translation gives CSVGGRMNTEAFF.

The gene calls are TRBV10-3 and TRBJ1-3; 7 nucleotides match TRBD1. Germline V gene sequence: CDR1 ENHRY, CDR2 SYGVKD. J was trimmed by 1 base and V by 10 bases; bases with no gene match: 1. This CDR3 comprises 12 residues. In DNA, the CDR3 is TGTGCCACACAGGGGTCTGGAAACACCATATATTTT. Translation: CATQGSGNTIYF.